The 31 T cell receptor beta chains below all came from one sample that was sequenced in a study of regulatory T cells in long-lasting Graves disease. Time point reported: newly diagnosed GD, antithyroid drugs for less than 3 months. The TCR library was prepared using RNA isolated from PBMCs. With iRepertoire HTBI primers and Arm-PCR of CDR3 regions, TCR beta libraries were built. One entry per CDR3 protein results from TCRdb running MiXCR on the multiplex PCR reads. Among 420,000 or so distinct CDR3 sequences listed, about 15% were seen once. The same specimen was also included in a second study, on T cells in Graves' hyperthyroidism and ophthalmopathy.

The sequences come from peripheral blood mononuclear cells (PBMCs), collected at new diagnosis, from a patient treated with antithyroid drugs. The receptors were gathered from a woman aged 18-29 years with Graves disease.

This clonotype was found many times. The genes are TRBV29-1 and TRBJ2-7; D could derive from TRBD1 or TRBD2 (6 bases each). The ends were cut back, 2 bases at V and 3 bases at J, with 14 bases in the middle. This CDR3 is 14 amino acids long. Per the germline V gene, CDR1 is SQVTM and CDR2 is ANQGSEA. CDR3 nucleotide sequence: TGCAGCGTTGAACTCTCCAGGGGAGGCTACGAGCAGTACTTC. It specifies CSVELSRGGYEQYF.

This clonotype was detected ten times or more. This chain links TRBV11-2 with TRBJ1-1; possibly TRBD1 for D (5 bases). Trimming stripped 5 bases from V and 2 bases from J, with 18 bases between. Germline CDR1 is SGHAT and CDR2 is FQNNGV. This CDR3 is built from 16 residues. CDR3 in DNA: TGTGCCAGCAGCCCTACGGGGCGGAGATTAAACACTGAAGCTTTCTTT. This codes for CASSPTGRRLNTEAFF.

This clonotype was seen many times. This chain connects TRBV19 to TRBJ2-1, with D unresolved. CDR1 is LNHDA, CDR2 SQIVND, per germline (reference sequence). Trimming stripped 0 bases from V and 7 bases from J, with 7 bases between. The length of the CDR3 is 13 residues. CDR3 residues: CASSIELRNEQFF. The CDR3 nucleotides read TGTGCCAGTAGTATAGAACTTAGAAATGAGCAGTTCTTC.

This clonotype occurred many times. The CDR3 protein is CASSTPGLAGYEQYF. CDR3 sequence (DNA): TGTGCCAGCAGTACCCCGGGACTAGCGGGCTACGAGCAGTACTTC. This chain joins TRBV12-3 or TRBV12-4 and TRBJ2-7, with TRBD2 matching over 12 bases. The V segment lost 5 bases and the J segment 3 bases; nucleotides outside the gene matches: 5. The CDR3 covers 15 residues.

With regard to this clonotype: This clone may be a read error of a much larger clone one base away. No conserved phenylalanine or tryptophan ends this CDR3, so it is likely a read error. The CDR3 loop reads CASSAYIGTEAFL. The CDR3 nucleotides read TGTGCCAGCAGCGCCTACATCGGGACTGAAGCTTTCTTG. The chain is built from TRBV3-1 and TRBJ1-1; D is unclear. Germline CDR1 and CDR2: LGHDT and YNNKEL (reference sequence). The CDR3 has 13 amino acids. Trimming cost V 5 bases and J 5 bases, with 12 bases left between them.

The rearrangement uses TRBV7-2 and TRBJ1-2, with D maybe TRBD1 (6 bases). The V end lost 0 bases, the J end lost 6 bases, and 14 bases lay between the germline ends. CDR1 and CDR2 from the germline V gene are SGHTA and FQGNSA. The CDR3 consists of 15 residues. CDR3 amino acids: CASSLAATGNDGYTF. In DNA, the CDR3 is TGTGCCAGCAGCTTAGCGGCGACAGGAAACGATGGCTACACCTTC.

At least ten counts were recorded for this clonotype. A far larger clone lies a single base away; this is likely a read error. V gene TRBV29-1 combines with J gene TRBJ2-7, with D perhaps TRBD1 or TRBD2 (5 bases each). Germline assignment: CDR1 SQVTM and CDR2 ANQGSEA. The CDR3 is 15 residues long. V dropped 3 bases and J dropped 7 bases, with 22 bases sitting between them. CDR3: CSVDGTSSPHNEQYF. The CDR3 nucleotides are TGCAGCGTTGACGGGACCTCATCCCCCCACAATGAGCAGTACTTC.

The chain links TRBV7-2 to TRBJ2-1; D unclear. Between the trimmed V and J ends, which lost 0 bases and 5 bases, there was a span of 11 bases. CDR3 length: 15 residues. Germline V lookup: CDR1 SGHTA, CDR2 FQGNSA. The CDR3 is CASSLAVLRDNEQFF. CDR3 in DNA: TGTGCCAGCAGCTTAGCGGTTTTAAGAGACAATGAGCAGTTCTTC.

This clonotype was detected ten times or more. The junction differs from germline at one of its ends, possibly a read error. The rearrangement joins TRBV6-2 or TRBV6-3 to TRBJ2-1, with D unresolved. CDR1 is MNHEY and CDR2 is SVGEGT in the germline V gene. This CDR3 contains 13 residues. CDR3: CAISLGLHNEQFF. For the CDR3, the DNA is TGTGCCATCAGTCTGGGGTTGCACAATGAGCAGTTCTTC.

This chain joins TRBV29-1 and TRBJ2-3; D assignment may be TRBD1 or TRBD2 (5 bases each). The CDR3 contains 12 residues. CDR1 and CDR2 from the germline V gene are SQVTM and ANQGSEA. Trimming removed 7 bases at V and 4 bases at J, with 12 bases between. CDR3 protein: CSEGESADTQYF. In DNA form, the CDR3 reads TGCAGCGAAGGGGAGAGCGCAGATACGCAGTATTTT.

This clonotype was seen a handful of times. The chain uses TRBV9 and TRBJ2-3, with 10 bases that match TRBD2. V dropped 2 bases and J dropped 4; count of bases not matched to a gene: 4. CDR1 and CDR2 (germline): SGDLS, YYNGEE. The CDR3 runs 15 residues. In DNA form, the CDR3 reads TGTGCCAGCAGCGTGAGCGGGAGGGCCCCAGATACGCAGTATTTT. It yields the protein CASSVSGRAPDTQYF.

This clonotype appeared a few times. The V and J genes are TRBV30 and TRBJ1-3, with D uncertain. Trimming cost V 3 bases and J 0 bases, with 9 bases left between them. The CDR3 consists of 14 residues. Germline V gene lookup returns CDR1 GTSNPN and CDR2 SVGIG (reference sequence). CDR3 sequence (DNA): TGTGCCTGGAGCCTCGGAAACTCTGGAAACACCATATATTTT. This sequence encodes CAWSLGNSGNTIYF.

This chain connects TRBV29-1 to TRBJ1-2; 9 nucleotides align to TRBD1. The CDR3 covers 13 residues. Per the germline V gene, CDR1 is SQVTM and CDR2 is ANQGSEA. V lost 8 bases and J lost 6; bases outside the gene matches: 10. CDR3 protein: CSMRGTGSNGYTF. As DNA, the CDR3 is TGCAGCATGCGGGGGACAGGGAGTAATGGCTACACCTTC.

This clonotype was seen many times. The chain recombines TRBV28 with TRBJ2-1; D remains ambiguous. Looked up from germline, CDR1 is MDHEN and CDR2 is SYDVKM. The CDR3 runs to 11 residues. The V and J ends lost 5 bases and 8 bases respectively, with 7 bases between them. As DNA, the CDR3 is TGTGCCAGCAGTCTCCGTTATGAGCAGTTCTTC. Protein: CASSLRYEQFF.

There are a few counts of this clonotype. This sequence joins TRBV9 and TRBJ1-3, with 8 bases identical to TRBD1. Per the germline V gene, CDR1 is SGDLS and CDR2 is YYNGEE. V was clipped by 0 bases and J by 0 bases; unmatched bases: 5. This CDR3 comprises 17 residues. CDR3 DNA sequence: TGTGCCAGCAGCGTAGGGGGGACAGGTCCCTCTGGAAACACCATATATTTT. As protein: CASSVGGTGPSGNTIYF.

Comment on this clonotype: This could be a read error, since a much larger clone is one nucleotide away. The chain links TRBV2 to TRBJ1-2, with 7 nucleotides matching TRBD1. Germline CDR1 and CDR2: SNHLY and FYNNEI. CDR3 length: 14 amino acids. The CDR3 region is CASRRQGMGYGYIF. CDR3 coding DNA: TGTGCCAGCCGGCGACAGGGCATGGGGTATGGCTACATCTTC.

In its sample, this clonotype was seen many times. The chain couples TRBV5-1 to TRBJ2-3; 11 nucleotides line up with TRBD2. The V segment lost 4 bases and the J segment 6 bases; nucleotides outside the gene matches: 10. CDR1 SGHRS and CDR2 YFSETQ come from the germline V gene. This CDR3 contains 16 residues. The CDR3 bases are TGCGCCAGCAGCCCGGGACTAGCGGCCCCAGGGGATACGCAGTATTTT. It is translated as CASSPGLAAPGDTQYF.

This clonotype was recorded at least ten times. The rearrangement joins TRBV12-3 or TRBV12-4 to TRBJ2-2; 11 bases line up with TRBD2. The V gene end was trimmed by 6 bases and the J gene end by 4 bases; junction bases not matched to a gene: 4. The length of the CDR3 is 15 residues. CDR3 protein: CASSLAGGVTGELFF. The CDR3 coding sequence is TGTGCCAGCAGCCTAGCGGGAGGCGTCACCGGGGAGCTGTTTTTT.

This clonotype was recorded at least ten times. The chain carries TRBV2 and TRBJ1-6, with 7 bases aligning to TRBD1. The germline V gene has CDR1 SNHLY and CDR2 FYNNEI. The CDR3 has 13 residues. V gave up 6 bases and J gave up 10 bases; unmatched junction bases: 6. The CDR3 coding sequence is TGTGCCAGCAGACCGGGACAGCCGTCACCCCTCCACTTT. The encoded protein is CASRPGQPSPLHF.

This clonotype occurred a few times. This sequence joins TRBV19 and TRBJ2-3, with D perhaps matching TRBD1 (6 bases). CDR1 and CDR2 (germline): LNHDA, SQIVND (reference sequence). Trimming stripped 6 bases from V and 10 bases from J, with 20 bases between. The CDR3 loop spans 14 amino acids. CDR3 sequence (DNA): TGTGCCAGTAGGGAGACGGCCACAGGGAAAGCGCAGTATTTT. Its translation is CASRETATGKAQYF.

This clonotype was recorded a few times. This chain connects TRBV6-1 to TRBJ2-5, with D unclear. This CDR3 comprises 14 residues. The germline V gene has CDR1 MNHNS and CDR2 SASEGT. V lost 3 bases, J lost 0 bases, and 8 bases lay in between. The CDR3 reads CASSDGPYQETQYF. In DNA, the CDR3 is TGTGCCAGCAGTGACGGCCCGTACCAAGAGACCCAGTACTTC.

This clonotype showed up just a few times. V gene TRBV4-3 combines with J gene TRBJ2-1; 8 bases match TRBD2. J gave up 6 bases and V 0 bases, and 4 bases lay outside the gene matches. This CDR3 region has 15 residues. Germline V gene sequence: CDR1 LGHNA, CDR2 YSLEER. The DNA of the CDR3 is TGCGCCAGCAGCCAAGATCCCAGCGGGAGCAATGAGCAGTTCTTC. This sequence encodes CASSQDPSGSNEQFF.

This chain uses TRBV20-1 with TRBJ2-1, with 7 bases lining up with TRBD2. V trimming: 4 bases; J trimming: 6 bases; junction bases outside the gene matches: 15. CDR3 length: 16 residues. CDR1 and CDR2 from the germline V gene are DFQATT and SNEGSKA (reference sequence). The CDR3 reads CSANPNGRAGINEQFF. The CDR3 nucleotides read TGCAGTGCTAACCCCAACGGTCGAGCGGGGATCAATGAGCAGTTCTTC.

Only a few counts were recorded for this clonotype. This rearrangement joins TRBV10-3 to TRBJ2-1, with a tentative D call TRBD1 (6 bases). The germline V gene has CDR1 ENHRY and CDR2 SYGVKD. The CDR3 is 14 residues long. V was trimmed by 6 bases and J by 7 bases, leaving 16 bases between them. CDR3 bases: TGTGCCATCAGCGTTACAGGGTACCTTAATGAGCAGTTCTTC. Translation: CAISVTGYLNEQFF.

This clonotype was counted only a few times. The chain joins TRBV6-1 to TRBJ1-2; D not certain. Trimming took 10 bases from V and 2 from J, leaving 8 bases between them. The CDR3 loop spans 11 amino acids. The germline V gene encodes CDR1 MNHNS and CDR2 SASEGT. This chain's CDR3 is CAIRENYGYTF. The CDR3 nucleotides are TGTGCCATCCGAGAGAACTATGGCTACACCTTC.

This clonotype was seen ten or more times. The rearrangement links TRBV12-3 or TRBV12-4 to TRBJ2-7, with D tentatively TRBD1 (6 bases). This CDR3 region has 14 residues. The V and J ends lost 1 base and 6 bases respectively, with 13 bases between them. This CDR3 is CASSLDRVVREQYF. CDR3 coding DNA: TGTGCCAGCAGTTTAGACAGGGTGGTACGCGAGCAGTACTTC.

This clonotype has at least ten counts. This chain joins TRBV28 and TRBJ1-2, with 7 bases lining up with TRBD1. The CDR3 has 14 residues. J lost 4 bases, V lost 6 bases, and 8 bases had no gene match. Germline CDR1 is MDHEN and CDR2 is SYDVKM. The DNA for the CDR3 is TGTGCCAGCAGGCATCCGGGACAGACCTATGGCTACACCTTC. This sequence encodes CASRHPGQTYGYTF.

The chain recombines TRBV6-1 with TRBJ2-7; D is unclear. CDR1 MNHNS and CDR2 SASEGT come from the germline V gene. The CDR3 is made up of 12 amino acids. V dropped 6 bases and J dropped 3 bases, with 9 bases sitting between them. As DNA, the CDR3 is TGTGCCAGCAGAAACGGTCTCTACGAGCAGTACTTC. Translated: CASRNGLYEQYF.

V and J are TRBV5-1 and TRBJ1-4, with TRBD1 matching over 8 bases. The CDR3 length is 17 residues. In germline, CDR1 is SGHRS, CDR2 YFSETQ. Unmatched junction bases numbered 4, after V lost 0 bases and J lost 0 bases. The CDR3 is CASSLGTGITTNEKLFF. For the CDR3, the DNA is TGCGCCAGCAGCTTGGGGACAGGGATAACAACTAATGAAAAACTGTTTTTT.

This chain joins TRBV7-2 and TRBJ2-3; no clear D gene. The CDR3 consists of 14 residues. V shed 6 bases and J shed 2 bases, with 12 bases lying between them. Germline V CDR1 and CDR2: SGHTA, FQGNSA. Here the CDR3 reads CASSPDGYTDTQYF. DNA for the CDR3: TGTGCCAGCAGTCCAGACGGATACACAGATACGCAGTATTTT.

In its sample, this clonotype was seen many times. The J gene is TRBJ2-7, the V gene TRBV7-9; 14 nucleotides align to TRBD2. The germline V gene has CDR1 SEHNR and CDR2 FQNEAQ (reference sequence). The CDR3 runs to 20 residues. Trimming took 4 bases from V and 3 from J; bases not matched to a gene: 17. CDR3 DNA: TGTGCCAGCAGCTCGACAGGGCCGGGACTAGCGGGAGATTTGGTCTACGAGCAGTACTTC. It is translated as CASSSTGPGLAGDLVYEQYF.